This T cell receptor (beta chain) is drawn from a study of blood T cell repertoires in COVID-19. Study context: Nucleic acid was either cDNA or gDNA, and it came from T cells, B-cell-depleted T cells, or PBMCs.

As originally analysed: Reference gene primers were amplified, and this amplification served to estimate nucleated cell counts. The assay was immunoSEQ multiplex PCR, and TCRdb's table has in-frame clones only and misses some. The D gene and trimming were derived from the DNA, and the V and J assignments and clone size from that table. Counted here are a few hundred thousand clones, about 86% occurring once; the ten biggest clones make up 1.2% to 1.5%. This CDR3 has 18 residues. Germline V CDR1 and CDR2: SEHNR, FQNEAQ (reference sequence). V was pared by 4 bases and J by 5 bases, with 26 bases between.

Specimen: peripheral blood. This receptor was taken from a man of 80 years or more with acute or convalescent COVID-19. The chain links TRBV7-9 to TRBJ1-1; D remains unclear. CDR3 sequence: CASSSRKFRILEETEAFF. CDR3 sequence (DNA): TGTGCCAGCAGCTCCCGTAAGTTCAGGATATTAGAAGAGACTGAAGCTTTCTTT.